This T cell receptor beta chain originates from a study of cytomegalovirus exposure and HLA in healthy donors. Clones were read by immunoSEQ multiplex PCR, and TCRdb kept only the in-frame ones, dropping some. The sample contains some 98,000 clones, roughly 87% of which appear only once. The germline V gene encodes CDR1 SGDLS and CDR2 YYNGEE. The CDR3 totals 18 residues. V gave up 4 bases and J gave up 2 bases; unmatched junction bases: 15. The receptor comes from a woman in her twenties or thirties in good health and CMV-seronegative. Specimen: PBMCs. The chain combines TRBV9 with TRBJ2-7; 10 nucleotides agree with TRBD1. CDR3 DNA: TGTGCCAGCAGCCCACGGGACAGGGGCTTCACGGGAACCTACGAGCAGTACTTC. It codes for CASSPRDRGFTGTYEQYF.